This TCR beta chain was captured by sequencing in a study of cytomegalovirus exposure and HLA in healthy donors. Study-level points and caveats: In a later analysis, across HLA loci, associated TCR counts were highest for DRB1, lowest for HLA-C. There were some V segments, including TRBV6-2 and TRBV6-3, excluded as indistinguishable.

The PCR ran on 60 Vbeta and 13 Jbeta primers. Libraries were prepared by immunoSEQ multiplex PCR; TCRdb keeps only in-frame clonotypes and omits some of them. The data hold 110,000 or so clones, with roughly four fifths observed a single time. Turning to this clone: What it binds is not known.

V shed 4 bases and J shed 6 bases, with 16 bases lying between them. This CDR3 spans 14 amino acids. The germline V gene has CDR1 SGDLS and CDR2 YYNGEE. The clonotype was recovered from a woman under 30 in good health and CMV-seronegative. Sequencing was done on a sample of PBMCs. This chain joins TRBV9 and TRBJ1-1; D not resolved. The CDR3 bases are TGTGCCAGCAGCTCCCGAGGGAGTAATTCTGAAGCTTTCTTT. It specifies CASSSRGSNSEAFF. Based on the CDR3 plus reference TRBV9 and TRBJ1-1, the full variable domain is DSGVTQTPKHLITATGQRVTLRCSPRSGDLSVYWYQQSLDQGLQFLIQYYNGEERAKGNILERFSAQQFPDLHSELNLSSLELGDSALYFCASSSRGSNSEAFFGQGTRLTVV.